These T cell receptor beta chains were read from a single sample in a study of Ad26.COV2.S vaccination and SARS-CoV-2 variants. The method was immunoSEQ multiplex PCR; TCRdb's version includes in-frame clones alone and lacks a portion of them. The data contain roughly 240,000 clones, roughly 90% of them singletons. This sample comprised peripheral blood, obtained in a trial of Ad26.COV2.S vaccine versus placebo. These receptors were taken from a person aged 18-60 years who received the Ad26.COV2.S COVID-19 vaccine or a placebo. Each CDR3 is given with its conserved first and last residue.

TRBV5-6	TRBJ2-1	CASSLEPGLNEQFF
TRBV5-4	TRBJ1-2	CASSASGPLNYGYTF
TRBV4-1	TRBJ2-1	CASSHPDRRYNEQFF
TRBV7-2	TRBJ1-2	CASSLYTDYGYTF
TRBV15	TRBJ2-7	CATSREQGRKEQYF
TRBV6-5	TRBJ1-5	CASSPGTGRFQPQHF
TRBV10-2	TRBJ2-3	CASSGGDTQYF
TRBV30	TRBJ2-1	CAWSIGTAYNEQFF
TRBV7-8	TRBJ2-5	CASSPLDGTKRTQYF
TRBV10-3	TRBJ2-1	CAIRVHSGNLGNEQFF
TRBV3-1/TRBV3-2	TRBJ2-7	CASSPILDRVGHEQYF
TRBV28	TRBJ2-7	CASSFTLSGESYEQYF
TRBV28	TRBJ2-2	CATQLAGASGELFF
TRBV7-9	TRBJ2-5	CASSFPDRNQETQYF
TRBV7-2	TRBJ2-7	CASSPYIRYEQYF
TRBV27	TRBJ1-5	CASSSPGTGHYSNQPQHF
TRBV7-2	TRBJ2-6	CASSPREAGANVLTF
TRBV6-2/TRBV6-3	TRBJ1-6	CASSSGSNNSPLHF
TRBV7-2	TRBJ1-1	CASSLPGSNTEAFF
TRBV4-3	TRBJ2-3	CASSQVTSTDTQYF
TRBV18	TRBJ1-1	CASSREWGTEAFF
TRBV5-5	TRBJ2-1	CASSTRDEQFF
TRBV19	TRBJ2-7	CASSLLAGSSYEQYF
TRBV4-1	TRBJ2-1	CASSQSLAGGLTQQFF
TRBV18	TRBJ2-1	CASSAEFGRIASEQFF
TRBV4-3	TRBJ1-5	CASSQDWGGQPQHF